What follows is one T cell receptor beta chain and its context. Its antigen is still unknown. Germline assignment: CDR1 LNHDA and CDR2 SQIVND (reference sequence). Unmatched junction bases numbered 7, after V lost 3 bases and J lost 3 bases. The CDR3 has 16 amino acids. The data were obtained in a study of cytomegalovirus exposure and HLA in healthy donors. Overall study results and limits: Confirmation in vitro established that three CMV-associated chains were specific for CMV antigens. Cytomegalovirus status, reportedly, was diagnosed with high specificity and sensitivity by the classifier. One later analysis, an examination of the 100 to 150 validation repertoires, found that first-cohort TCR clusters tended to co-occur in them.

Profiling relied on immunoSEQ multiplex PCR, and the TCRdb table lists in-frame clones only, not all of them. The sample has roughly 250,000 clones; around 89% are singletons. V usage is TRBV19 and J usage is TRBJ2-3, with TRBD2 identical over 9 bases. Sequenced sample: PBMCs. The sequence was obtained from a woman between 18 and 29 years old in good health and CMV-seronegative. The CDR3, as DNA: TGTGCCAGTAGTATGGGTAGCGGGGGAGGTACAGATACGCAGTATTTT. This codes for CASSMGSGGGTDTQYF. Together with reference TRBV19 and TRBJ2-3, the CDR3 gives the full variable domain: DGGITQSPKYLFRKEGQNVTLSCEQNLNHDAMYWYRQDPGQGLRLIYYSQIVNDFQKGDIAEGYSVSREKKESFPLTVTSAQKNPTAFYLCASSMGSGGGTDTQYFGPGTRLTVL.